These 2 T cell receptor beta chains originate from one sample sequenced in a study of blood T cell repertoires in COVID-19. TCRdb's copy holds only in-frame clones and misses some; the assay was immunoSEQ multiplex PCR. The data hold 65,000 to 95,000 clones, with about 90% observed a single time. Sequenced sample: peripheral blood. The source of these receptors is a man aged 50 to 59 with active COVID-19.

J is TRBJ1-3 and V is TRBV2; 8 nucleotides align to TRBD1. J lost 4 bases, V lost 3 bases, and 5 bases had no gene match. From germline, CDR1 is SNHLY and CDR2 FYNNEI. CDR3 length: 15 amino acids. The CDR3 here is CASSEGRGLGNTIYF. CDR3 coding DNA: TGTGCCAGCAGTGAGGGCAGGGGGCTGGGAAACACCATATATTTT.

The chain links TRBV28 to TRBJ1-1, with TRBD1 matching 7 bases. The germline CDR1 and CDR2 sequences are MDHEN and SYDVKM. The J segment lost 1 base and the V segment lost 6 bases, leaving 8 bases of the junction unmatched. The CDR3 is 15 amino acids. The CDR3 sequence is CASRSTGWKNTEAFF. CDR3 nucleotides: TGTGCCAGCAGGTCGACAGGGTGGAAGAACACTGAAGCTTTCTTT. The entire variable domain, with the rest obtained from reference TRBV28 and TRBJ1-1, is as follows: DVKVTQSSRYLVKRTGEKVFLECVQDMDHENMFWYRQDPGLGLRLIYFSYDVKMKEKGDIPEGYSVSREKKERFSLILESASTNQTSMYLCASRSTGWKNTEAFFGQGTRLTVV.